This is a list of T cell receptor beta chains from one sample in a study of control samples from healthy donors and cancer patients. Assay used: immunoSEQ multiplex PCR; TCRdb lists only in-frame clones, some missing. The sample includes more than 90,000 clones, 75% to 90% of them seen just once. Sequenced input: blood. The receptors originated from a man aged 25 to 40 in good health. Each CDR3 is given with its conserved first and last residue. The D gene is left open where the match is weak. Clone size is stated in some rows and not others, as once, few, many or a class when expanded.

D gene	V gene	clone size	J gene	CDR3 protein	CDR3 DNA
TRBD1	TRBV5-6	.	TRBJ1-2	CASSMITGETNYGYTF	TGTGCCAGCAGTATGATAACAGGGGAAACAAACTATGGCTACACCTTC
.	TRBV5-5	few	TRBJ1-1	CASSWISGGNTEAFF	TGTGCCAGCAGCTGGATTAGCGGGGGGAACACTGAAGCTTTCTTT
.	TRBV19	.	TRBJ1-2	CASSIRVALYGYTF	TGTGCCAGTAGTATACGTGTGGCCCTTTATGGCTACACCTTC
.	TRBV11-2	.	TRBJ1-1	CASSAVRATEAFF	TGTGCCAGCAGCGCGGTCCGAGCTACTGAAGCTTTCTTT
TRBD1	TRBV19	.	TRBJ1-5	CARPRTGGNQPQHF	TGTGCCAGACCCAGGACAGGAGGCAATCAGCCCCAGCATTTT
.	TRBV28	.	TRBJ2-5	CASRRSETQYF	TGTGCCAGCAGACGAAGTGAGACCCAGTACTTC
.	TRBV2	.	TRBJ1-1	CASSGQGGTEAFF	TGTGCCAGCAGTGGGCAGGGTGGCACTGAAGCTTTCTTT
TRBD1	TRBV12-3/TRBV12-4	.	TRBJ2-4	CASTRTGQNIQYF	TGTGCCAGCACCCGGACAGGGCAAAACATTCAGTACTTC
TRBD1	TRBV12-3/TRBV12-4	once	TRBJ1-3	CASRTGSGNTIYF	TGTGCCAGCCGGACAGGGTCAGGAAACACCATATATTTT
TRBD1	TRBV28	.	TRBJ2-1	CASSLIQGSNEQFF	TGTGCCAGCAGTTTGATACAGGGGAGCAATGAGCAGTTCTTC
TRBD1	TRBV19	few	TRBJ1-2	CASSLGQRNYGYTF	TGTGCCAGTAGTCTGGGACAGCGAAACTATGGCTACACCTTC
.	TRBV5-1	.	TRBJ2-6	CASSLAGSGSSGANVLTF	TGCGCCAGCAGCTTGGCCGGATCTGGCAGCTCTGGGGCCAACGTCCTGACTTTC
TRBD1	TRBV2	few	TRBJ1-6	CASSGQGAVSPLHF	TGTGCCAGCAGTGGACAGGGGGCTGTTTCACCCCTCCACTTT
.	TRBV7-8	.	TRBJ2-3	CASSLKLLTSTDTQYF	TGTGCCAGCAGCTTAAAATTGCTGACTAGCACAGATACGCAGTATTTT
TRBD2	TRBV7-2	.	TRBJ2-1	CASSLGLAHNEQFF	TGTGCCAGCAGCTTAGGACTAGCCCACAATGAGCAGTTCTTC
.	TRBV27	.	TRBJ2-1	CASSSGPGANEQFF	TGTGCCAGCAGTTCGGGACCCGGGGCCAATGAGCAGTTCTTC
TRBD2	TRBV18	.	TRBJ2-3	CASSPLSGGSTDTQYF	TGTGCCAGCTCACCATTAAGCGGGGGTAGCACAGATACGCAGTATTTT
TRBD1	TRBV6-2/TRBV6-3	.	TRBJ2-6	CASSYSIGTGGAPGANVLTF	TGTGCCAGCAGTTACTCGATCGGGACAGGGGGCGCTCCTGGGGCCAACGTCCTGACTTTC
.	TRBV7-9	.	TRBJ1-2	CASSLASRYGYTF	TGTGCCAGCAGCTTAGCGTCCCGCTATGGCTACACCTTC
.	TRBV19	once	TRBJ2-6	CASTLGGYSGANVLTF	TGTGCCAGTACCCTAGGCGGGTACTCTGGGGCCAACGTCCTGACTTTC
TRBD1	TRBV6-6	.	TRBJ1-4	CASSGPGQQEKLFF	TGTGCCAGCAGTGGACCGGGACAGCAGGAAAAACTGTTTTTT
.	TRBV7-2	.	TRBJ2-7	CASSLAGSGPSYEQYF	TGTGCCAGCAGCTTAGCGGGGAGCGGGCCCTCCTACGAGCAGTACTTC
.	TRBV27	.	TRBJ2-7	CASSKPGAVVYEQYF	TGTGCCAGCAGTAAGCCAGGGGCCGTCGTTTACGAGCAGTACTTC
.	TRBV3-1/TRBV3-2	.	TRBJ1-1	CASSQGRGLDTEAFF	TGTGCCAGCAGCCAAGGAAGGGGTTTGGACACTGAAGCTTTCTTT
TRBD1	TRBV19	.	TRBJ1-2	CASSWDSTNYGYTF	TGTGCCAGTAGTTGGGACAGTACTAACTATGGCTACACCTTC
TRBD2	TRBV19	.	TRBJ2-7	CASSSGTSGSYEQYF	TGTGCCAGTAGTAGTGGGACTAGCGGGAGCTACGAGCAGTACTTC
.	TRBV28	once	TRBJ2-1	CASSLIQGSNEQFF	TGTGCCAGCAGTTTAATACAGGGAAGCAATGAGCAGTTCTTC
.	TRBV28	.	TRBJ2-2	CASSFHGKNTGELFF	TGTGCCAGCAGTTTTCACGGGAAGAACACCGGGGAGCTGTTTTTT
.	TRBV25-1	.	TRBJ2-1	CASSEGQPHNEQFF	TGTGCCAGCAGTGAAGGACAGCCCCACAATGAGCAGTTCTTC
.	TRBV5-1	once	TRBJ1-2	CASSLDGSYGYTF	TGCGCCAGCAGCTTGGACGGGAGCTATGGCTACACCTTC
TRBD1	TRBV7-9	.	TRBJ1-1	CASSAGTGFTEAFF	TGTGCCAGCAGCGCAGGGACAGGGTTCACTGAAGCTTTCTTT
.	TRBV19	few	TRBJ1-2	CASTGLYGYTF	TGTGCCAGTACCGGTCTCTATGGCTACACCTTC
.	TRBV7-9	.	TRBJ1-2	CASSLVPESNGYTF	TGTGCCAGCAGCTTAGTACCCGAGTCGAATGGCTACACCTTC
TRBD1	TRBV27	.	TRBJ1-6	CASSLLTGANGYSPLHF	TGTGCCAGCAGTTTACTGACAGGGGCGAACGGGTATTCACCCCTCCACTTT
.	TRBV5-8	.	TRBJ1-1	CASSFALTNTEAFF	TGTGCCAGCAGCTTCGCTCTTACGAACACTGAAGCTTTCTTT
TRBD2	TRBV7-2	.	TRBJ2-7	CASSLAASGVSYEQYF	TGTGCCAGCAGCTTAGCCGCTAGCGGGGTCTCCTACGAGCAGTACTTC
TRBD1	TRBV6-6	.	TRBJ1-2	CASSHTAGGDRGLNGYTF	TGTGCCAGCAGTCACACAGCGGGGGGCGACAGGGGGCTGAATGGCTACACCTTC
TRBD1	TRBV23-1	.	TRBJ2-2	CASRQGANTGELFF	TGCGCCAGCAGACAGGGGGCGAACACCGGGGAGCTGTTTTTT
TRBD2	TRBV4-3	.	TRBJ2-1	CASTIGTSGSYNEQFF	TGCGCCAGCACAATTGGGACTAGCGGGTCCTACAATGAGCAGTTCTTC
.	TRBV28	once	TRBJ2-5	CASRSRRETQYF	TGTGCCAGCAGGTCGCGCAGGGAGACCCAGTACTTC
.	TRBV7-9	.	TRBJ2-3	CASSEGRGTDTQYF	TGTGCCAGCAGCGAAGGGCGGGGCACAGATACGCAGTATTTT
.	TRBV9	.	TRBJ2-6	CASSVFLPSSGANVLTF	TGTGCCAGCAGCGTTTTCCTACCCTCCTCTGGGGCCAACGTCCTGACTTTC
.	TRBV18	once	TRBJ1-1	CASPVGNTEAFF	TGTGCCAGCCCTGTCGGAAACACTGAAGCTTTCTTT
.	TRBV1	.	TRBJ2-5	CTSSQDPTGTSGDYRETQYF	TGCACCAGCAGCCAAGACCCCACCGGGACTAGCGGAGACTACAGGGAGACCCAGTACTTC
TRBD2	TRBV3-1/TRBV3-2	.	TRBJ2-5	CASSQDRLAGTETQYF	TGTGCCAGCAGCCAAGACCGACTAGCGGGGACAGAGACCCAGTACTTC
.	TRBV19	.	TRBJ1-2	CASSPDSAVSAYGYTF	TGTGCCAGTAGCCCGGACTCGGCCGTTTCCGCTTATGGCTACACCTTC
.	TRBV30	.	TRBJ1-1	CAWCWEGTEAFF	TGTGCCTGGTGTTGGGAGGGCACTGAAGCTTTCTTT
.	TRBV7-6	.	TRBJ1-1	CASSASQTGPPEAFF	TGTGCCAGCAGCGCCTCTCAGACAGGTCCGCCCGAAGCTTTCTTT
TRBD1	TRBV6-2/TRBV6-3	.	TRBJ1-6	CASSDRVYNSPLHF	TGTGCCAGCAGTGACAGGGTTTATAATTCACCCCTCCACTTT
TRBD2	TRBV7-2	.	TRBJ2-3	CASTPLAGGPHTQYF	TGTGCCAGCACCCCACTAGCGGGAGGGCCCCATACGCAGTATTTT
TRBD2	TRBV4-1	.	TRBJ2-7	CASSSSGTSYEQYF	TGCGCCAGCAGCAGTAGCGGGACAAGCTACGAGCAGTACTTC
TRBD2	TRBV5-1	.	TRBJ2-7	CASSLASGTSGSGEQYF	TGCGCCAGCAGCTTGGCTTCCGGGACTAGCGGGTCGGGGGAGCAGTACTTC
.	TRBV3-1/TRBV3-2	once	TRBJ2-5	CASSQERGRETQYF	TGTGCCAGCAGCCAAGAAAGGGGGAGGGAGACCCAGTACTTC
.	TRBV11-2	.	TRBJ1-4	CASSSQRLIQRTNEKLFF	TGTGCCAGCAGCTCTCAGCGCCTCATACAGAGGACTAATGAAAAACTGTTTTTT
.	TRBV11-1	.	TRBJ2-5	CASSFWAAQETQYF	TGTGCCAGCAGCTTTTGGGCCGCCCAAGAGACCCAGTACTTC
.	TRBV24-1	.	TRBJ2-3	CATSDQGFPSTDTQYF	TGTGCCACCAGTGACCAGGGTTTCCCTAGCACAGATACGCAGTATTTT
.	TRBV7-3	.	TRBJ2-5	CASSSSGLETQYF	TGTGCCAGCAGCTCCTCAGGGTTGGAGACCCAGTACTTC
TRBD1	TRBV5-1	.	TRBJ1-1	CASTWTGKKATEAFF	TGCGCCAGCACCTGGACAGGGAAAAAGGCCACTGAAGCTTTCTTT
.	TRBV27	once	TRBJ1-1	CASSLNRWNTEAFF	TGTGCCAGCAGTTTAAACAGATGGAACACTGAAGCTTTCTTT
.	TRBV5-1	.	TRBJ1-6	CASSQDGGNSPLHF	TGCGCCAGCAGCCAGGACGGCGGTAATTCACCCCTCCACTTT